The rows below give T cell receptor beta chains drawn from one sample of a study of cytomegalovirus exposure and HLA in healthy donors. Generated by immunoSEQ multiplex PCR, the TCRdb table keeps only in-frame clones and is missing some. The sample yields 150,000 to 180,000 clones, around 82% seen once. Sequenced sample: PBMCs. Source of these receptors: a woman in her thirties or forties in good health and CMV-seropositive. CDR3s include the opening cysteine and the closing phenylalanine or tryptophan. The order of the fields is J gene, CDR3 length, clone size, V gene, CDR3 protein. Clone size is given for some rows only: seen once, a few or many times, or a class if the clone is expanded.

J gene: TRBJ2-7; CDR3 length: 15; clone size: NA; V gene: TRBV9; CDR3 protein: CASSPRGVAGSEQYF
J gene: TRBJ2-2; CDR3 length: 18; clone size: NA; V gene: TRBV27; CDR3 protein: CASSPGLAGGPHTGELFF
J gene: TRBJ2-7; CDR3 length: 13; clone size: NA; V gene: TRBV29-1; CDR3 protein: CSVEGRERSEQYF
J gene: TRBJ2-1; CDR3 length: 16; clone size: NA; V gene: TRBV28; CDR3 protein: CASNNPGTSVFNEQFF
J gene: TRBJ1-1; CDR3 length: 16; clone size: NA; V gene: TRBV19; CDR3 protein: CASSKGAGLMNTEAFF
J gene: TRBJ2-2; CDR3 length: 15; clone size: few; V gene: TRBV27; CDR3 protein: CASSPAGEGTGELFF
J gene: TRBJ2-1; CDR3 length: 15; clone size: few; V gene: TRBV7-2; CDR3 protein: CASRPGGSGYNEQFF
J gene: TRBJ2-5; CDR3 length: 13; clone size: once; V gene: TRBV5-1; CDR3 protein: CASSGAGQETQYF
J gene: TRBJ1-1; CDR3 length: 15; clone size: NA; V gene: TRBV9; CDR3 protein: CASSVVPYGNTEAFF
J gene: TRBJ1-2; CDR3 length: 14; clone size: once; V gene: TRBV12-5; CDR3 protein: CASGLVGQSYGYTF
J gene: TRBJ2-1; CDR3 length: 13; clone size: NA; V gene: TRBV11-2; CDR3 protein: CASSLDRGGEQFF
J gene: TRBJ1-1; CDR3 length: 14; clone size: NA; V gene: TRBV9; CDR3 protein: CASSLLVDNTEAFF
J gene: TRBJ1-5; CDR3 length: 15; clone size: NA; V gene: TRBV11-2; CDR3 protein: CASSPGTVSNQPQHF
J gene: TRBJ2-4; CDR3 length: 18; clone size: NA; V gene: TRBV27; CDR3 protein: CASSLSPGRTSGKNIQYF
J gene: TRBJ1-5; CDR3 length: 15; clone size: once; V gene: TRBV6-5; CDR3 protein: CASSQDRGPNQPQHF
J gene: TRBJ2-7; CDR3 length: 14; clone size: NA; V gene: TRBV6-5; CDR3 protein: CASSPSLGFGEQYF
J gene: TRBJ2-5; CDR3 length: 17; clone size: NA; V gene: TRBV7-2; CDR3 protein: CASSLDPRTGGRETQYF
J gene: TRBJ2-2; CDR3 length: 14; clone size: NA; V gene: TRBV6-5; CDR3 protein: CASSYSSGTGELFF
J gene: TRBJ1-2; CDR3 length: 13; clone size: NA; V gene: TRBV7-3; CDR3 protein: CASSHGQGAGYTF
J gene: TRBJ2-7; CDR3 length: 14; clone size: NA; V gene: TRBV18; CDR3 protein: CASSPPPGGYEQYF
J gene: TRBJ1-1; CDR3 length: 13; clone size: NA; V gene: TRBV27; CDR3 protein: CASGYPAGREAFF
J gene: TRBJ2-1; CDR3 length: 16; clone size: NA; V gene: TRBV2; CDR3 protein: CASSEGLAGGDNEQFF
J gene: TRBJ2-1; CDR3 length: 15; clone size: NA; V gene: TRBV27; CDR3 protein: CASSSRLAGYNEQFF
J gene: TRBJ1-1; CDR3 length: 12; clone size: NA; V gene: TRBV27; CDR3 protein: CASTNTGGLAFF
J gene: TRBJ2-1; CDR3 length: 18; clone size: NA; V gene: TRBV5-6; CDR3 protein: CASSLYSEATSTLNEQFF
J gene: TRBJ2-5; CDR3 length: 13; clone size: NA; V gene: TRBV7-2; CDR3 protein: CASSWDSGETQYF
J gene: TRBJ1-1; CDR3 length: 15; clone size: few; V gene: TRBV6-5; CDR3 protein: CASSLQVALGTEAFF
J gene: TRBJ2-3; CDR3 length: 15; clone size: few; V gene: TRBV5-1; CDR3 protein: CASSLRGTGTDTQYF
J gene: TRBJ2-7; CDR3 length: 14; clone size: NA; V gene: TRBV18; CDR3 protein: CASSPGTGKYEQYF
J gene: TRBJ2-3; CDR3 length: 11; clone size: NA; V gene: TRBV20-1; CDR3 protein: CSARMADRGYF
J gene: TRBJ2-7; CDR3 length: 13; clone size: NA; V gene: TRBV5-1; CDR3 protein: CASSLSGPYEQYF